This entry lists 22 T cell receptor beta chains sequenced from one sample in a study of blood T cell repertoires in COVID-19. Assay: immunoSEQ multiplex PCR; the TCRdb copy retains only in-frame clones and omits some. The sample lists 310,000 or so clones, approximately 83% occurring once. Sequenced input: peripheral blood. The receptors shown here come from a woman under 40 who had recovered from COVID-19.

The V gene is TRBV5-1, the J gene TRBJ1-4; the D gene is possibly TRBD1 (5 bases). This CDR3 comprises 16 residues. CDR1 and CDR2 from the germline V gene are SGHRS and YFSETQ. V was clipped by 4 bases and J by 3 bases, with 16 bases between them. CDR3 loop: CASSLQTVGSNEKLFF. CDR3 nucleotide sequence: TGCGCCAGCAGCCTACAGACAGTCGGCTCTAATGAAAAACTGTTTTTT.

This chain connects TRBV28 to TRBJ2-7; the D gene is possibly TRBD1 (6 bases). The CDR3 is 15 amino acids. From germline, CDR1 is MDHEN and CDR2 SYDVKM. V shed 6 bases and J shed 0 bases, with 15 bases lying between them. The CDR3 region has the DNA TGTGCCAGCAGGGTTACAGGGTACAGCTCCTACGAGCAGTACTTC. This sequence encodes CASRVTGYSSYEQYF.

J is TRBJ2-7 and V is TRBV5-1; a possible D gene is TRBD2 (6 bases). The germline V gene has CDR1 SGHRS and CDR2 YFSETQ. Trimming cost V 7 bases and J 5 bases, with 16 bases left between them. The CDR3 has 13 amino acids. Here the CDR3 reads CASSEWGDNEQYF. The CDR3 bases are TGCGCCAGCTCAGAGTGGGGGGATAACGAGCAGTACTTC. Combining the CDR3 with reference TRBV5-1 and TRBJ2-7 gives the whole variable domain KAGVTQTPRYLIKTRGQQVTLSCSPISGHRSVSWYQQTPGQGLQFLFEYFSETQRNKGNFPGRFSGRQFSNSRSEMNVSTLELGDSALYLCASSEWGDNEQYFGPGTRLTVT.

Here the CDR3 DNA reads TGTGCCAGCAGTGGCCGGGACAAGGGTGAAGCTTTCTTT. Amino acids: CASSGRDKGEAFF. The chain is built from TRBV3-1 (or the pseudogene TRBV3-2) and TRBJ1-1, with D perhaps matching TRBD1 (6 bases). The germline V and J ends were trimmed by 6 bases and 7 bases, with 15 bases remaining between them. CDR1 is LGHDT and CDR2 is YNNKEL in the germline V gene (reference sequence). There are 13 residues in the CDR3.

J is TRBJ1-1 and V is TRBV7-9, with 7 bases fitting TRBD1. V trimming: 5 bases; J trimming: 1 base; junction bases outside the gene matches: 13. This CDR3 region has 17 residues. Germline CDR1 reads SEHNR; CDR2 reads FQNEAQ (reference sequence). This chain's CDR3 is CASSQGVAGVANTEAFF. In DNA form, the CDR3 reads TGTGCCAGCAGCCAGGGGGTGGCAGGGGTTGCGAACACTGAAGCTTTCTTT.

The V gene is TRBV10-1, the J gene TRBJ1-6; D is ambiguous. CDR3 size: 12 residues. Trimming removed 8 bases from V and 13 bases from J, with 15 bases in between. Germline V lookup: CDR1 WNHNN, CDR2 SYGVQD (reference sequence). The CDR3 DNA follows: TGCGCCAGCTCCTACAAAAGGGAGCCCCTCCACTTT. It is translated as CASSYKREPLHF.

The rearrangement joins TRBV18 to TRBJ1-1, with D possibly TRBD1 on 6 matching bases. The CDR3 is 15 amino acids. Germline CDR1 and CDR2: KGHSH and LQKENI. V was pared by 1 base and J by 3 bases, with 12 bases between. The CDR3 nucleotides read TGTGCCAGCTCACCACTCCGGGACATCTACACTGAAGCTTTCTTT. Protein sequence: CASSPLRDIYTEAFF.

The chain carries TRBV27 and TRBJ2-7; the match to TRBD2 covers 8 bases. The V gene's germline CDR1 is MNHEY and CDR2 SMNVEV (reference sequence). Unmatched junction bases numbered 8, after V lost 5 bases and J lost 5 bases. The CDR3 length is 14 residues. CDR3 region: CASSLAGSKNEQYF. CDR3 bases: TGTGCCAGCAGTCTAGCGGGTTCAAAAAACGAGCAGTACTTC.

The genes are TRBV7-9 and TRBJ1-2; D is uncertain. The CDR3 runs to 12 residues. The germline CDR1 and CDR2 sequences are SEHNR and FQNEAQ (reference sequence). Trimming removed 1 base at V and 5 bases at J, with 5 bases between. The CDR3 loop reads CASSLGDYGYTF. CDR3 DNA sequence: TGTGCCAGCAGCTTAGGAGATTATGGCTACACCTTC.

The chain recombines TRBV7-2 with TRBJ2-1; D is possibly TRBD2 (5 bases). This CDR3 spans 12 amino acids. In germline, CDR1 is SGHTA, CDR2 FQGNSA. V shed 3 bases and J shed 6 bases, with 6 bases lying between them. The CDR3 coding sequence is TGTGCCAGCAGCTTCGGGATCAATGAGCAGTTCTTC. Amino acid sequence: CASSFGINEQFF.

The rearrangement uses TRBV7-9 and TRBJ2-7; TRBD1 matches 8 bases. Germline V gene lookup returns CDR1 SEHNR and CDR2 FQNEAQ (reference sequence). Germline trimming cut 2 bases from V and 6 bases from J; bases unmatched to any gene: 21. This CDR3 is built from 19 residues. CDR3 sequence reads: CASSLHVKQGVPASSEQYF. CDR3 DNA sequence: TGTGCCAGCAGCTTACATGTAAAACAGGGGGTCCCAGCCTCATCCGAGCAGTACTTC. The whole variable domain, remainder taken from reference TRBV7-9 and TRBJ2-7, is DTGVSQNPRHKITKRGQNVTFRCDPISEHNRLYWYRQTLGQGPEFLTYFQNEAQLEKSRLLSDRFSAERPKGSFSTLEIQRTEQGDSAMYLCASSLHVKQGVPASSEQYFGPGTRLTVT.

The rearrangement joins TRBV30 to TRBJ2-2; D call uncertain. The CDR3 extends over 12 amino acids. The V and J ends lost 1 base and 5 bases respectively, with 5 bases between them. Germline V CDR1 and CDR2: GTSNPN, SVGIG (reference sequence). The CDR3 DNA is TGTGCCTGGAGTGGGGCAACCGGGGAGCTGTTTTTT. Translating it yields CAWSGATGELFF. The complete variable domain, with remaining parts taken from reference TRBV30 and TRBJ2-2, reads SQTIHQWPATLVQPVGSPLSLECTVEGTSNPNLYWYRQAAGRGLQLLFYSVGIGQISSEVPQNLSASRPQDRQFILSSKKLLLSDSGFYLCAWSGATGELFFGEGSRLTVL.

The chain couples TRBV28 to TRBJ1-2; 7 bases agree with TRBD1. Germline CDR1 is MDHEN and CDR2 is SYDVKM. CDR3 length: 16 amino acids. J gave up 0 bases and V 5 bases, and 9 bases lay outside the gene matches. The CDR3 sequence: CASSPTPGQANYGYTF. As DNA, the CDR3 is TGTGCCAGCAGTCCCACCCCTGGACAGGCTAACTATGGCTACACCTTC.

The J gene is TRBJ1-6, the V gene TRBV7-2; 8 bases are a match to TRBD1. The CDR3 covers 14 residues. V was clipped by 4 bases and J by 9 bases; unmatched bases: 5. From germline, CDR1 is SGHTA and CDR2 FQGNSA. For the CDR3, the DNA is TGTGCCAGCAGCTCCGGGACAGGCGGTTCACCCCTCCACTTT. Translating it yields CASSSGTGGSPLHF.

V is TRBV6-5 and J is TRBJ1-6; 7 bases agree with TRBD1. CDR1 MNHEY and CDR2 SVGAGI come from the germline V gene. Trimming at V came to 8 bases and at J to 10 bases, leaving 8 bases not matched to a gene. The CDR3 extends over 13 amino acids. The CDR3 DNA reads as TGTGCCAGCCACAGGGGATGGGAATCACCCCTCCACTTT. It encodes CASHRGWESPLHF.

The chain is built from TRBV6-6 and TRBJ1-1; D not certain. V was clipped by 7 bases and J by 4 bases, with 7 bases between them. This CDR3 region has 11 residues. Germline-derived CDR1 and CDR2 are MNHNY and SVGAGI (reference sequence). This chain's CDR3 is CASTEGTEAFF. CDR3 DNA sequence: TGTGCCAGCACGGAGGGCACTGAAGCTTTCTTT.

This chain joins TRBV7-2 and TRBJ1-4; D is perhaps TRBD1 (6 bases). Trimming stripped 1 base from V and 11 bases from J, with 11 bases between. The CDR3 runs to 13 residues. CDR1 is SGHTA, CDR2 FQGNSA, per germline. This chain's CDR3 is CASSLERGPKLFF. DNA of the CDR3: TGTGCCAGCAGCTTAGAGCGGGGGCCGAAACTGTTTTTT.

V and J are TRBV7-4 and TRBJ2-1; D not resolved. Trimming stripped 5 bases from V and 1 base from J, with 12 bases between. CDR3 length: 15 residues. Germline values: CDR1 SGHVT, CDR2 SQSDAQ. This CDR3 is CASSPQVRSYNEQFF. The CDR3, as DNA: TGTGCCAGCAGCCCCCAGGTTCGGTCCTACAATGAGCAGTTCTTC. The complete variable domain, with remaining parts taken from reference TRBV7-4 and TRBJ2-1, reads GAGVSQSPRYKVAKRGRDVALRCDSISGHVTLYWYRQTLGQGSEVLTYSQSDAQRDKSGRPSGRFSAERPERSVSTLKIQRTEQGDSAVYLCASSPQVRSYNEQFFGPGTRLTVL.

The genes are TRBV19 and TRBJ2-6, with D possibly matching TRBD1 (6 bases). The CDR3 covers 14 residues. V was pared by 7 bases and J by 8 bases, with 15 bases between. In germline, CDR1 is LNHDA, CDR2 SQIVND (reference sequence). In DNA, the CDR3 is TGTGCCAGTAAGAGGACAGAAGGGACCAACGTCCTGACTTTC. It is translated as CASKRTEGTNVLTF.

CDR3 protein: CASSGDRVEKLFF. CDR3 in DNA: TGTGCCAGTAGTGGGGACAGGGTTGAAAAACTGTTTTTT. The chain carries TRBV19 and TRBJ1-4, with 9 bases matching TRBD1. Germline V gene data show CDR1 as LNHDA and CDR2 as SQIVND (reference sequence). CDR3 length: 13 residues. The junction had 2 bases not matched to a gene; V was cut back by 5 bases and J by 7 bases. The full variable domain, rest sourced from reference TRBV19 and TRBJ1-4, is DGGITQSPKYLFRKEGQNVTLSCEQNLNHDAMYWYRQDPGQGLRLIYYSQIVNDFQKGDIAEGYSVSREKKESFPLTVTSAQKNPTAFYLCASSGDRVEKLFFGSGTQLSVL.

This clone has only a few counts. The rearrangement joins TRBV6-5 to TRBJ1-5; D uncertain. CDR3 size: 13 residues. V was shortened by 4 bases and J by 7 bases, with 11 bases between the two germline ends. The V gene's germline CDR1 is MNHEY and CDR2 SVGAGI. As DNA, the CDR3 is TGTGCCAGCAGTTCCGGCGTCGGGCAGCCCCAGCATTTT. The encoded protein is CASSSGVGQPQHF.

This clone is a singleton in its sample. The genes are TRBV5-5 and TRBJ1-1; D uncertain. V lost 2 bases and J lost 4, with 9 bases in between. Germline CDR1 SGHKS, CDR2 YYEKEE (reference sequence). The CDR3 has 13 amino acids. The CDR3 region is CASSFLAGTEAFF. The CDR3 region has the DNA TGTGCCAGCAGCTTCCTCGCGGGCACTGAAGCTTTCTTT.